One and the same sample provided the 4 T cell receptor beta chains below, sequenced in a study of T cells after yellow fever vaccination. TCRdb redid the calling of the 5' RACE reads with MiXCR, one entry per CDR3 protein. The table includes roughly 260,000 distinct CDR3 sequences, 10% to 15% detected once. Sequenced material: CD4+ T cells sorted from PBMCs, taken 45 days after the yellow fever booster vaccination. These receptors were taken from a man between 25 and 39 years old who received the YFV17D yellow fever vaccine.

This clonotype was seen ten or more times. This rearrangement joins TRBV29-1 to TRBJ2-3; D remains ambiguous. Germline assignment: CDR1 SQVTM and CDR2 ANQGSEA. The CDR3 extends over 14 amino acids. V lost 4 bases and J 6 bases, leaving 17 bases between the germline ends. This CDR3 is CSVVASAVVDTQYF. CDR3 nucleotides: TGCAGCGTTGTCGCCTCCGCCGTGGTGGATACGCAGTATTTT.

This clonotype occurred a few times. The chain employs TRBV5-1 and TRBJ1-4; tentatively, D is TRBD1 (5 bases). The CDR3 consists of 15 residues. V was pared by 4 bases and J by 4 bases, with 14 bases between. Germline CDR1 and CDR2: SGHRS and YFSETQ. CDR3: CASSPGTTNNEKLFF. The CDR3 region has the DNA TGCGCCAGCAGCCCGGGGACCACCAATAATGAAAAACTGTTTTTT.

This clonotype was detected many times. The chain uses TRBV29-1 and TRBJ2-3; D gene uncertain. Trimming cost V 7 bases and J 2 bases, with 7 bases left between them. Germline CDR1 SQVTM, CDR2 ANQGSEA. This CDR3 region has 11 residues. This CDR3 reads CSGVFTDTQYF. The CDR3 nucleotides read TGCAGCGGAGTATTCACAGATACGCAGTATTTT.

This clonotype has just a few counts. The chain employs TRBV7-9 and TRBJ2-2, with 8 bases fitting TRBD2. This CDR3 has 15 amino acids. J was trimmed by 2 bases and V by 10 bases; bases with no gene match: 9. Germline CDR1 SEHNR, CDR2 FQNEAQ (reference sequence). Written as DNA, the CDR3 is TGTGCCACCCCCCCCAGCGGGAGTAACACCGGGGAGCTGTTTTTT. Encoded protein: CATPPSGSNTGELFF.